There are a few counts of the clone carrying this T cell receptor (beta chain). Its cognate antigen is unknown. Primers: 60 Vbeta forward and 13 Jbeta reverse. Using immunoSEQ multiplex PCR, the repertoire was profiled, and TCRdb retains in-frame clones only, with some absent. The profile shows 150,000 to 200,000 clones, roughly 78% of them singletons. The data are from a study of cytomegalovirus exposure and HLA in healthy donors. Study-level results: In vitro testing confirmed a few CMV-associated chains as specific for CMV antigens. For TCR beta chains, V- and J-gene trimming was later linked to a missense DCLRE1C variant. Indistinguishable V segments, including TRBV6-2 and TRBV6-3, were excluded. Researchers catalogued some 160 TCR beta chains as cytomegalovirus-associated.

CDR1 and CDR2 from the germline V gene are SGHVS and FQNEAQ. CDR3 length: 15 amino acids. V was pared by 3 bases and J by 1 base, with 12 bases between. V usage is TRBV7-8 and J usage is TRBJ2-5; weak D call: TRBD2 (7 bases). This clonotype was sampled from a woman in her twenties or thirties in good health and CMV-seropositive. The sequenced material came from PBMCs. The CDR3 protein is CASSFKRDTQETQYF. CDR3 nucleotide sequence: TGTGCCAGCAGCTTCAAGCGGGACACCCAAGAGACCCAGTACTTC.